This passage covers 8 T cell receptor beta chains from one sample sequenced in a study of CD4 T cells in relation to SARS-CoV-2 and coronaviruses. These receptors lack a known antigen. The assay was immunoSEQ multiplex PCR, and TCRdb's table has in-frame clones only and misses some. Among just over 35,000 clones listed, around three quarters were seen once. Specimen: memory CD4+ T cells from PBMCs, cultured in vitro. The receptors here all came from an adult with COVID-19.

Notes on this clone: Different DNA sequences within this sample yield the same CDR3. This rearrangement joins TRBV7-9 to TRBJ1-1; D gene uncertain. CDR3 length: 12 residues. Germline V gene data show CDR1 as SEHNR and CDR2 as FQNEAQ (reference sequence). Trimming stripped 2 bases from V and 2 bases from J, with 3 bases between. CDR3 amino acids: CASSLSNTEAFF. CDR3 nucleotide sequence: TGTGCCAGCAGCTTATCCAACACTGAAGCTTTCTTT.

The chain combines TRBV19 with TRBJ2-2; 10 bases line up with TRBD2. With 8 bases clipped from V and 0 bases from J, the junction kept 6 bases outside the gene matches. Germline V gives CDR1 LNHDA, CDR2 SQIVND (reference sequence). This CDR3 contains 16 residues. The CDR3 loop is CASGGLAVANTGELFF. The CDR3 DNA reads as TGTGCCAGTGGCGGACTAGCGGTCGCGAACACCGGGGAGCTGTTTTTT.

This clone showed up just a few times. The rearrangement uses TRBV7-9 and TRBJ1-6, with 8 bases identical to TRBD1. V dropped 5 bases and J dropped 9; count of bases not matched to a gene: 9. In germline, CDR1 is SEHNR, CDR2 FQNEAQ (reference sequence). CDR3 length: 15 residues. The CDR3 reads CASSDRQGISSPLHF. The CDR3 nucleotides are TGTGCCAGCAGCGATAGACAGGGGATTAGTTCACCCCTCCACTTT.

This chain connects TRBV19 to TRBJ2-4; possibly TRBD1 or TRBD2 for D (5 bases each). Germline V gene sequence: CDR1 LNHDA, CDR2 SQIVND (reference sequence). Trimming shortened V by 5 bases and J by 6 bases, and 20 bases separated the two germline ends. The CDR3 consists of 16 residues. This chain's CDR3 is CASSSGTQKYVNIQYF. CDR3 DNA: TGTGCCAGTAGTTCCGGGACCCAAAAATACGTAAACATTCAGTACTTC.

This sequence joins TRBV12-5 and TRBJ2-3; no clear D. This CDR3 is 14 amino acids long. V was shortened by 1 base and J by 1 base, with 6 bases between the two germline ends. Germline V gene lookup returns CDR1 LGHNT and CDR2 FRNRAP. CDR3 in DNA: TGTGCTAGTGGTTTGGCGGGCCGCACAGATACGCAGTATTTT. Amino acid sequence: CASGLAGRTDTQYF.

The chain carries TRBV7-2 and TRBJ2-1; D perhaps matches TRBD2 (5 bases). Looked up from germline, CDR1 is SGHTA and CDR2 is FQGNSA. The CDR3 extends over 13 amino acids. Trimming cost V 5 bases and J 3 bases, with 8 bases left between them. The CDR3 region has the DNA TGTGCCAGCAGCCTTGACTACTACAATGAGCAGTTCTTC. It codes for CASSLDYYNEQFF.

This chain connects TRBV7-9 to TRBJ1-6; D might be TRBD1 (6 bases). The CDR3 totals 16 residues. V lost 1 base and J 5 bases, leaving 12 bases between the germline ends. Germline loops: CDR1 SEHNR, CDR2 FQNEAQ (reference sequence). CDR3 region: CASSLGAGADNSPLHF. CDR3 in DNA: TGTGCCAGCAGCTTAGGTGCAGGGGCGGATAATTCACCCCTCCACTTT. The full variable domain, in which reference TRBV7-9 and TRBJ1-6 provide the parts outside the CDR3, is DTGVSQNPRHKITKRGQNVTFRCDPISEHNRLYWYRQTLGQGPEFLTYFQNEAQLEKSRLLSDRFSAERPKGSFSTLEIQRTEQGDSAMYLCASSLGAGADNSPLHFGNGTRLTVT.

In its sample, this clone ranks as medium-sized. The chain couples TRBV5-4 to TRBJ2-3; TRBD2 aligns across 7 bases. Unmatched junction bases numbered 8, after V lost 4 bases and J lost 3 bases. The CDR3 sequence is 15 residues long. Germline V gene data show CDR1 as SGHNT and CDR2 as YYREEE (reference sequence). In DNA, the CDR3 is TGTGCCAGCAGCCTCGCTAGCGGTTTTACAGATACGCAGTATTTT. It is translated as CASSLASGFTDTQYF.